Each of the 7 T cell receptor beta chains below was sequenced from the same sample in a study of neurological immune-mediated disorders. Each CDR3 protein gets one entry after TCRdb re-called the 5' RACE reads with MiXCR. The profile shows some 60,000 distinct CDR3 sequences, 3.5% to 4.5% of them singletons. The sequenced sample was PBMCs. The source of these receptors is a woman aged 50 to 65 with multiple sclerosis.

This clonotype turned up a few times. V and J are TRBV20-1 and TRBJ1-6; no clear D gene. There are 12 residues in the CDR3. Germline CDR1 DFQATT, CDR2 SNEGSKA (reference sequence). Trimming took 6 bases from V and 10 from J, leaving 13 bases between them. CDR3 nucleotides: TGCAGTGCGAACCCCTTAGGGTCACCCCTCCACTTT. The encoded protein is CSANPLGSPLHF.

The table lists this clonotype with many counts. The V gene is TRBV6-1, the J gene TRBJ2-7, with D unclear. The CDR3 is 15 amino acids. Germline V lookup: CDR1 MNHNS, CDR2 SASEGT. V was trimmed by 1 base and J by 3 bases, leaving 13 bases between them. This CDR3 reads CASSEVSGRSYEQYF. The CDR3, as DNA: TGTGCCAGCAGTGAAGTGTCAGGTAGGAGCTACGAGCAGTACTTC.

This clonotype was observed many times. V is TRBV20-1 and J is TRBJ1-6; D is perhaps TRBD1 (5 bases). V dropped 1 base and J dropped 0 bases, with 7 bases sitting between them. The CDR3 totals 15 residues. Germline values: CDR1 DFQATT, CDR2 SNEGSKA (reference sequence). CDR3 in amino acids: CSARVTGSYNSPLHF. CDR3 in DNA: TGCAGTGCTAGAGTAACAGGCTCCTATAATTCACCCCTCCACTTT.

This clonotype was recorded many times. The V gene is TRBV6-2 or TRBV6-3, the J gene TRBJ2-1; perhaps TRBD1 as D (5 bases). Germline loops: CDR1 MNHEY, CDR2 SVGEGT. The CDR3 covers 13 residues. Trimming left V 7 bases short and J 6 bases short, with 13 bases between. The CDR3 DNA is TGTGCCAGCAACCAGGGCTGGGGCAATGAGCAGTTCTTC. It specifies CASNQGWGNEQFF.

This clonotype appeared many times. In DNA, the CDR3 is TGCGCCAGCAGCCAAGATACTAGCCGTAATGAGCAGTTCTTC. Protein: CASSQDTSRNEQFF. This sequence joins TRBV4-3 and TRBJ2-1; D is perhaps TRBD2 (6 bases). V was pared by 0 bases and J by 7 bases, with 10 bases between. This CDR3 has 14 residues. From germline, CDR1 is LGHNA and CDR2 YSLEER.

In this sample, this clonotype turned up many times. The chain uses TRBV3-1 and TRBJ2-5; 10 bases agree with TRBD1. Germline-derived CDR1 and CDR2 are LGHDT and YNNKEL (reference sequence). The CDR3 extends over 16 amino acids. Trimming at V came to 3 bases and at J to 5 bases, leaving 9 bases not matched to a gene. This chain's CDR3 is CASSQPGTGAEETQYF. The CDR3 coding sequence is TGTGCCAGCAGCCAGCCCGGGACAGGGGCAGAGGAGACCCAGTACTTC.

This clonotype has ten or more counts. This CDR3 is CASSLVRQRDGYTF. In DNA form, the CDR3 reads TGTGCCAGCAGCTTAGTGAGACAGAGAGATGGCTACACCTTC. The chain carries TRBV7-2 and TRBJ1-2, with D tentatively TRBD1 (5 bases). The germline CDR1 and CDR2 sequences are SGHTA and FQGNSA. The V and J ends lost 1 base and 6 bases respectively, with 12 bases between them. This CDR3 has 14 amino acids.